The 18 T cell receptor beta chains given below trace back to one sample, sequenced in a study of cytomegalovirus exposure and HLA in healthy donors. PCR used 60 Vbeta primers and 13 Jbeta primers. Clones were read by immunoSEQ multiplex PCR, and TCRdb kept only the in-frame ones, dropping some. Among some 200,000 clones listed, around 83% were seen once. The sample comprised PBMCs. These TCRs come from a woman aged 18-35 years in good health and CMV-seronegative.

The chain couples TRBV30 to TRBJ1-2; D might be TRBD1 (5 bases). Germline V gene sequence: CDR1 GTSNPN, CDR2 SVGIG (reference sequence). Trimming shortened V by 5 bases and J by 10 bases, and 11 bases separated the two germline ends. The CDR3 totals 10 residues. CDR3 residues: CAWAGMLYTF. The CDR3 nucleotides are TGTGCCTGGGCAGGGATGCTCTACACCTTC.

CDR3 sequence: CASSLILPHPSTDTQYF. The CDR3 DNA reads TGTGCCAGCAGCTTAATACTTCCTCATCCTAGCACAGATACGCAGTATTTT. V is TRBV7-9 and J is TRBJ2-3; D remains unclear. The CDR3 spans 17 residues. CDR1 SEHNR and CDR2 FQNEAQ come from the germline V gene (reference sequence). V lost 2 bases, J lost 0 bases, and 15 bases lay in between.

This clone was counted only a few times. The chain recombines TRBV6-1 with TRBJ1-1; D remains ambiguous. The CDR3 totals 15 residues. Germline V gene lookup returns CDR1 MNHNS and CDR2 SASEGT. V was shortened by 11 bases and J by 0 bases, with 19 bases between the two germline ends. This CDR3 reads CADSPWGDLNTEAFF. CDR3 nucleotide sequence: TGTGCCGACTCACCCTGGGGAGATCTGAACACTGAAGCTTTCTTT.

This clone was picked up one time. The chain employs TRBV5-1 and TRBJ2-7; no definite D call. There are 12 residues in the CDR3. V dropped 1 base and J dropped 2 bases, with 4 bases sitting between them. Germline V CDR1 and CDR2: SGHRS, YFSETQ. CDR3 residues: CASSLLPYEQYF. The CDR3 nucleotides are TGCGCCAGCAGCTTGCTACCCTACGAGCAGTACTTC.

V usage is TRBV28 and J usage is TRBJ2-7; 7 nucleotides match TRBD2. The CDR3 sequence is 15 residues long. The V and J ends lost 6 bases and 3 bases, in that order; junction bases with no gene match: 11. CDR1 and CDR2 (germline): MDHEN, SYDVKM. CDR3 sequence (DNA): TGTGCCAGCAGCCTAGGACTAGAAACCATCTACGAGCAGTACTTC. Its protein product is CASSLGLETIYEQYF.

The chain employs TRBV23-1 and TRBJ1-3; TRBD1 agrees at 9 bases. TRBV23-1 is classed as an ORF, of uncertain function. CDR3 length: 16 amino acids. V shed 2 bases and J 4 bases; nucleotides not matched to a gene: 6. CDR3 residues: CASSQEGTGKGNTIYF. In DNA, the CDR3 is TGCGCCAGCAGTCAAGAAGGGACAGGGAAAGGAAACACCATATATTTT.

The J gene is TRBJ1-2, the V gene TRBV6-5, with TRBD1 identical over 8 bases. CDR3 length: 14 amino acids. Germline lookup yields CDR1 MNHEY and CDR2 SVGAGI. After removal of 6 bases from V and 7 bases from J, the junction contained 10 bases not matched to a gene. The CDR3 reads CASSLGQGGGGYTF. In DNA, the CDR3 is TGTGCCAGCAGCCTAGGACAGGGTGGCGGTGGCTACACCTTC.

This clone was seen a single time. The chain carries TRBV11-3 and TRBJ2-7; D is possibly TRBD2 (7 bases). There are 15 residues in the CDR3. Looked up from germline, CDR1 is SGHNT and CDR2 is YENEEA. Trimming left V 5 bases short and J 4 bases short, with 18 bases between. DNA for the CDR3: TGTGCCAGCAGCCCCGGCCGGGGGGCGCATTACGAGCAGTACTTC. Protein sequence: CASSPGRGAHYEQYF.

The CDR3 region has the DNA TGTGCCAGCAGCTGGGAGGACAGGCGCGGCACCGGGGAGCTGTTTTTT. Its translation is CASSWEDRRGTGELFF. V and J are TRBV11-2 and TRBJ2-2; D possibly corresponds to TRBD1 (7 bases). Germline loops: CDR1 SGHAT, CDR2 FQNNGV. The CDR3 is 16 residues long. V was cut by 4 bases and J by 4 bases, with 16 bases left in between.

This sequence joins TRBV28 and TRBJ2-7; 7 bases fit TRBD2. Germline V gene data show CDR1 as MDHEN and CDR2 as SYDVKM. CDR3 length: 18 amino acids. J lost 7 bases, V lost 3 bases, and 21 bases had no gene match. The CDR3 sequence is CASSLTVRSGGSLGEQYF. In DNA, the CDR3 is TGTGCCAGCAGTTTGACGGTTAGAAGTGGCGGGAGCCTCGGGGAGCAGTACTTC.

The CDR3 here is CASSQEPGGGGAWGNEQFF. The CDR3 coding sequence is TGCGCCAGCAGCCAAGAACCGGGGGGCGGGGGGGCCTGGGGCAATGAGCAGTTCTTC. J is TRBJ2-1 and V is TRBV4-1; 9 positions match TRBD2. Germline CDR1 MGHRA, CDR2 YSYEKL. The CDR3 has 19 amino acids. V lost 0 bases to trimming and J lost 6 bases; unmatched junction nucleotides: 15.

This chain links TRBV10-3 with TRBJ2-6; D might be TRBD1 (5 bases). V lost 6 bases to trimming and J lost 9 bases, with 18 bases between them. This CDR3 has 15 residues. Germline V gene data show CDR1 as ENHRY and CDR2 as SYGVKD. CDR3 in amino acids: CAIRRPDDSLNVLTF. In nucleotides, the CDR3 is TGTGCCATCAGACGACCTGATGACAGCCTCAACGTCCTGACTTTC.

CDR3 DNA sequence: TGTGCCAGCTCAGAGCCGGGACAGGCGATCGAGCAGTACTTC. It translates to CASSEPGQAIEQYF. This rearrangement joins TRBV18 to TRBJ2-7; TRBD1 agrees at 8 bases. V lost 5 bases and J lost 6; bases outside the gene matches: 9. CDR1 is KGHSH, CDR2 LQKENI, per germline. The CDR3 sequence is 14 residues long.

The chain combines TRBV5-8 with TRBJ1-5; 9 nucleotides line up with TRBD1. V shed 3 bases, J shed 5 bases, and the junction held 9 bases outside the gene matches. CDR1 is SGHTS, CDR2 YDEGEE, per germline. This CDR3 contains 16 residues. The CDR3 reads CASSWGTGTGYQPQHF. The CDR3 DNA reads TGTGCCAGCAGCTGGGGGACCGGGACAGGGTATCAGCCCCAGCATTTT.

This clone appeared once. The gene calls are TRBV7-2 and TRBJ2-1, with a weak D call TRBD2 (6 bases). Deletions cut 5 bases from V and 4 bases from J, with 18 bases between. CDR1 SGHTA and CDR2 FQGNSA come from the germline V gene. This CDR3 is 16 amino acids long. This CDR3 reads CASSRWWDRGYNEQFF. CDR3 DNA sequence: TGTGCCAGCAGCCGTTGGTGGGATCGGGGGTACAATGAGCAGTTCTTC. The full variable domain, rest sourced from reference TRBV7-2 and TRBJ2-1, is GAGVSQSPSNKVTEKGKDVELRCDPISGHTALYWYRQSLGQGLEFLIYFQGNSAPDKSGLPSDRFSAERTGGSVSTLTIQRTQQEDSAVYLCASSRWWDRGYNEQFFGPGTRLTVL.

The V gene is TRBV6-1, the J gene TRBJ2-3; 14 bases match TRBD2. Losses at the gene ends were 10 bases for V and 0 bases for J; bases not matched to a gene: 3. The length of the CDR3 is 15 residues. From germline, CDR1 is MNHNS and CDR2 SASEGT. CDR3 bases: TGTGCCACGGGACTAGCGGGAGCGAGCACAGATACGCAGTATTTT. Translating gives CATGLAGASTDTQYF.

This clone appeared a single time. The chain has TRBV29-1 and TRBJ2-5; D is perhaps TRBD1 (6 bases). V dropped 6 bases and J dropped 4 bases, with 9 bases sitting between them. The CDR3 covers 11 residues. The germline gives CDR1 SQVTM, CDR2 ANQGSEA. The CDR3 is CSVRGAETQYF. In DNA, the CDR3 is TGCAGCGTCAGGGGCGCAGAGACCCAGTACTTC. Complete variable domain (other parts from reference TRBV29-1 and TRBJ2-5): SAVISQKPSRDICQRGTSLTIQCQVDSQVTMMFWYRQQPGQSLTLIATANQGSEATYESGFVIDKFPISRPNLTFSTLTVSNMSPEDSSIYLCSVRGAETQYFGPGTRLLVL.

This rearrangement joins TRBV5-1 to TRBJ2-7; the D gene is possibly TRBD1 (6 bases). This CDR3 comprises 14 residues. Trimming removed 1 base at V and 6 bases at J, with 14 bases between. Per germline, CDR1 SGHRS and CDR2 YFSETQ. CDR3 protein: CASSLQGPVAEQYF. The CDR3 bases are TGCGCCAGCAGCTTGCAGGGGCCGGTTGCCGAGCAGTACTTC.